This is a list of T cell receptor beta chains from one sample in a study of a mutant IDH1 vaccine in newly diagnosed glioma. Only in-frame clones appear in the TCRdb table, and some are missing; sequencing was by immunoSEQ multiplex PCR. This repertoire shows about 46,000 clones, approximately 90% found once; its top ten account for around 2.5%. The sequences come from PBMCs, collected from a glioma patient treated with radiotherapy, temozolomide or both. These receptors were obtained from a man between 35 and 55 years old with glioma. CDR3s include the opening cysteine and the closing phenylalanine or tryptophan. D genes are given only for firm matches. Part of the rows lack a size; the others show once, few, many or a class for expanded clones.

few TRBJ1-5 13 . TRBV21-1 TGTGCCAGCAGCGACAGGAGCAATCAGCCCCAGCATTTT CASSDRSNQPQHF
. TRBJ2-1 15 . TRBV5-4 TGTGCCAGCAGCTGGGAGAGCCAGCCCTACAATGAGCAGTTCTTC CASSWESQPYNEQFF
. TRBJ1-3 17 . TRBV7-9 TGTGCCAGCAGCTTAGGCCTATATGACAGCTCTGGAAACACCATATATTTT CASSLGLYDSSGNTIYF
. TRBJ2-3 13 . TRBV5-1 TGCGCCAGCAGCTTGCAGGAGGCTGGTACGCAGTATTTT CASSLQEAGTQYF
. TRBJ1-1 16 TRBD1 TRBV19 TGTGCCAGTAGTATAGGAGGACAGGGGGCGGGAACTGAAGCTTTCTTT CASSIGGQGAGTEAFF
. TRBJ1-4 15 TRBD1 TRBV27 TGTGCCAGCACGACTCCCGGGACAGGGACGGGAAAACTGTTTTTT CASTTPGTGTGKLFF
. TRBJ1-6 13 TRBD1 TRBV6-5 TGTGCCACCTCGGGACAGGGCTCCTCACCCCTCCACTTT CATSGQGSSPLHF
. TRBJ1-2 13 . TRBV5-3 TGTGCCAGAAGCTTGAACCGGGGGCGGGGCTACACCTTC CARSLNRGRGYTF
. TRBJ1-5 16 TRBD1 TRBV19 TGTGCCAGCAGGAGAATGGACAGGGTTAACTATCAGCCCCAGCATTTT CASRRMDRVNYQPQHF
once TRBJ2-7 12 . TRBV19 TGTGCCAGTAGCGGGAGTGTCTACGAGCAGTACTTC CASSGSVYEQYF
. TRBJ1-1 15 TRBD1 TRBV4-3 TGCGCCAGCAGCCAATTGACAGGGGGGGGTACTGAAGCTTTCTTT CASSQLTGGGTEAFF
. TRBJ2-5 14 TRBD2 TRBV4-1 TGCGCCAGCAGCCTACTAGCGGGAGTAGAGACCCAGTACTTC CASSLLAGVETQYF